This T cell receptor (beta chain) was obtained from a study of breast tumors, draining lymph nodes, adjacent tissues. Findings and caveats of the study: The data were judged consistent with most tumor T cells coming from lymph node and expanding in tumor. Compared with lymph nodes, tumors were less diverse; compared with nontumor tissue, more. Data only fit, rather than demonstrated, lymph node origin of most tumor T cells. Luminal-like breast cancer showed significantly greater tumor-nontumor repertoire similarity than basal-like breast cancer did.

TCRdb reprocessed the multiplex PCR reads via MiXCR and lists one record per CDR3 protein. This sample has 15,000 or so distinct CDR3 sequences, with over 45% found just once. This CDR3 contains 14 residues. The V gene's germline CDR1 is SGHRS and CDR2 YFSETQ. As regards this clonotype: What it recognizes is unknown. One end of the junction is discordant with germline, which a read error may explain.

This chain uses TRBV5-1 with TRBJ1-4, with D hard to call. This TCR derives from a female donor with breast cancer. Some clones in this sample may be carry-over from other donors' samples. Sequencing was carried out using tumor-adjacent breast tissue. The CDR3 sequence: CTSSLEGRMEKLFF. Here the CDR3 DNA reads TGCACCAGCAGCTTGGAAGGACGGATGGAAAAACTGTTTTTT. Supplemented by reference TRBV5-1 and TRBJ1-4, the full variable domain reads KAGVTQTPRYLIKTRGQQVTLSCSPISGHRSVSWYQQTPGQGLQFLFEYFSETQRNKGNFPGRFSGRQFSNSRSEMNVSTLELGDSALYLCTSSLEGRMEKLFFGSGTQLSVL.